Presented here are 29 T cell receptor beta chains from one specimen sequenced in a study of vaccination and CD4 T cells after COVID-19. Antigens of these TCRs are unknown. Sequence data for DNA of cultured CD4+ T cells were generated by the Oncomine TCR Beta short-read assay. Each CDR3 protein is one row after TCRdb ran MiXCR on the PCR reads. The table has some 12,000 distinct CDR3 sequences, 55% to 60% seen once. Treatment in this sample: roughly ten-day PBMC culture with coronavirus spike peptide pools or control peptides (ViraFEST assay). Sample: CD4+ T cells from blood, cultured in vitro. These receptors came from a human donor who had recovered from COVID-19.

V usage is TRBV12-3 or TRBV12-4 and J usage is TRBJ1-1, with 8 positions matching TRBD1. V lost 6 bases and J lost 8; bases outside the gene matches: 5. The CDR3 contains 12 residues. The CDR3 here is CASRATGGEAFF. CDR3 in DNA: TGTGCCAGCAGGGCTACAGGGGGAGAAGCTTTCTTT.

The chain combines TRBV27 with TRBJ1-5; the D is unclear. V was pared by 8 bases and J by 0 bases, with 14 bases between. Germline V gene lookup returns CDR1 MNHEY and CDR2 SMNVEV (reference sequence). CDR3 length: 15 residues. CDR3 in DNA: TGTGCCAGCTCGCAGAACGGTTATAGCAATCAGCCCCAGCATTTT. This translates into CASSQNGYSNQPQHF.

A few counts support this clonotype. The V call is TRBV19, the J call TRBJ1-1; weak D call: TRBD1 (6 bases). CDR1 is LNHDA and CDR2 is SQIVND in the germline V gene (reference sequence). The CDR3 covers 14 residues. V gave up 4 bases and J gave up 2 bases, with 11 bases separating them. The CDR3, as DNA: TGTGCCAGTAGTAGATCGGACAGAAACACTGAAGCTTTCTTT. Its protein product is CASSRSDRNTEAFF. Full variable domain (missing parts from reference TRBV19 and TRBJ1-1): DGGITQSPKYLFRKEGQNVTLSCEQNLNHDAMYWYRQDPGQGLRLIYYSQIVNDFQKGDIAEGYSVSREKKESFPLTVTSAQKNPTAFYLCASSRSDRNTEAFFGQGTRLTVV.

This chain uses TRBV6-1 with TRBJ1-2, with 11 bases aligning to TRBD1. V was clipped by 5 bases and J by 8 bases; unmatched bases: 7. CDR3 length: 14 amino acids. The germline V gene has CDR1 MNHNS and CDR2 SASEGT. The CDR3 bases are TGTGCCAGCAGTAATACCGGGACAGGGGGGGGCTACACCTTC. It encodes CASSNTGTGGGYTF.

This clonotype was counted only a few times. The gene calls are TRBV11-2 and TRBJ1-1; the D is unclear. Trimming took off 3 bases at V and 4 bases at J, with 6 bases between the two ends. The CDR3 is made up of 12 amino acids. From germline, CDR1 is SGHAT and CDR2 FQNNGV. CDR3 sequence: CASSLDLTEAFF. CDR3 DNA sequence: TGTGCCAGCAGCTTGGATCTCACTGAAGCTTTCTTT.

The CDR3 coding sequence is TGTGCCAGCAGCCGACAGGGGTGGCTATTAGATTCACCCCTCCACTTT. Encoded protein: CASSRQGWLLDSPLHF. V and J are TRBV27 and TRBJ1-6, with 8 bases matching TRBD1. Germline V gene data show CDR1 as MNHEY and CDR2 as SMNVEV (reference sequence). The CDR3 loop spans 16 amino acids. Losses at the gene ends were 6 bases for V and 8 bases for J; bases not matched to a gene: 12.

This clonotype came up a few times. The chain combines TRBV5-1 with TRBJ2-1, with TRBD1 matching 8 bases. V lost 4 bases to trimming and J lost 1 base; unmatched junction nucleotides: 4. The CDR3 spans 15 residues. Germline CDR1 and CDR2: SGHRS and YFSETQ. The CDR3 sequence: CASSPQGASYNEQFF. For the CDR3, the DNA is TGCGCCAGCAGCCCGCAGGGGGCGTCCTACAATGAGCAGTTCTTC.

This clonotype was observed a few times. The chain combines TRBV12-3 or TRBV12-4 with TRBJ1-3; D is uncertain. V was trimmed by 6 bases and J by 0 bases, leaving 9 bases between them. The CDR3 has 14 residues. CDR3 residues: CASSFQSSGNTIYF. Written as DNA, the CDR3 is TGTGCCAGCAGCTTTCAGAGCTCTGGAAACACCATATATTTT.

The chain recombines TRBV11-3 with TRBJ2-5; D remains unclear. Trimming cost V 5 bases and J 5 bases, with 24 bases left between them. Germline V gene data show CDR1 as SGHNT and CDR2 as YENEEA. The CDR3 runs 17 residues. This CDR3 is CASSADLWGSVSETQYF. The CDR3 nucleotides read TGTGCCAGCAGCGCTGACCTTTGGGGATCGGTGTCGGAGACCCAGTACTTC. Full variable domain (remainder filled in from reference TRBV11-3 and TRBJ2-5): EAGVVQSPRYKIIEKKQPVAFWCNPISGHNTLYWYLQNLGQGPELLIRYENEEAVDDSQLPKDRFSAERLKGVDSTLKIQPAELGDSAVYLCASSADLWGSVSETQYFGPGTRLLVL.

This CDR3 reads CSASGTGRYNEQFF. The DNA for the CDR3 is TGCAGTGCTAGCGGGACAGGGCGTTACAATGAGCAGTTCTTC. The chain employs TRBV20-1 and TRBJ2-1; 9 bases are a match to TRBD1. CDR3 size: 14 residues. Germline CDR1 DFQATT, CDR2 SNEGSKA (reference sequence). V dropped 3 bases and J dropped 4; count of bases not matched to a gene: 4.

J is TRBJ2-7 and V is TRBV20-1, with TRBD2 identical over 8 bases. The V gene's germline CDR1 is DFQATT and CDR2 SNEGSKA (reference sequence). The CDR3 has 13 amino acids. The V and J ends lost 3 bases and 0 bases, in that order; junction bases with no gene match: 1. CDR3 residues: CSARGTSSYEQYF. The DNA for the CDR3 is TGCAGTGCTAGGGGGACTAGCTCCTACGAGCAGTACTTC.

The chain joins TRBV30 to TRBJ1-2; no clear D. CDR1 and CDR2 (germline): GTSNPN, SVGIG (reference sequence). V lost 4 bases, J lost 8 bases, and 17 bases lay in between. The CDR3 covers 13 residues. In DNA, the CDR3 is TGTGCCTGGAAGCCCGCCCTAAGGAGAGGCTACACCTTC. Its protein is CAWKPALRRGYTF.

The chain couples TRBV5-4 to TRBJ2-5; 10 bases are shared with TRBD1. The ends lost 5 bases at V and 1 base at J; junction bases unmatched: 5. The CDR3 totals 15 residues. Looked up from germline, CDR1 is SGHNT and CDR2 is YYREEE (reference sequence). The CDR3 DNA sequence: TGTGCCAGCAGTTCCGGGACAGGGGCCCAAGAGACCCAGTACTTC. Protein: CASSSGTGAQETQYF.

This chain uses TRBV5-6 with TRBJ1-6; D remains unclear. The V gene lost 1 base and the J gene lost 0 bases, with 11 bases spanning the gap. The CDR3 has 17 residues. Germline V CDR1 and CDR2: SGHDT, YYEEEE. In DNA, the CDR3 is TGTGCCAGCAGCTTGAGTTTTACGGACTCCTATAATTCACCCCTCCACTTT. It codes for CASSLSFTDSYNSPLHF.

The chain employs TRBV7-8 and TRBJ1-3, with TRBD1 identical over 10 bases. Germline CDR1 is SGHVS and CDR2 is FQNEAQ. This CDR3 is built from 16 residues. Trimming at V came to 4 bases and at J to 4 bases, leaving 7 bases not matched to a gene. CDR3 sequence reads: CASSSRDRGAGNTIYF. The CDR3, as DNA: TGTGCCAGCAGCTCCCGGGACAGGGGTGCGGGAAACACCATATATTTT. The full variable domain, with the rest looked up from reference TRBV7-8 and TRBJ1-3, is GAGVSQSPRYKVAKRGQDVALRCDPISGHVSLFWYQQALGQGPEFLTYFQNEAQLDKSGLPSDRFFAERPEGSVSTLKIQRTQQEDSAVYLCASSSRDRGAGNTIYFGEGSWLTVV.

The chain links TRBV20-1 to TRBJ1-1; no reliable D call. The CDR3 covers 13 residues. Trimming removed 1 base at V and 6 bases at J, with 12 bases between. Germline loops: CDR1 DFQATT, CDR2 SNEGSKA (reference sequence). CDR3 bases: TGCAGTGCTAGAGTCTCCGGGGATGCTGAAGCTTTCTTT. Protein sequence: CSARVSGDAEAFF.

This rearrangement joins TRBV6-1 to TRBJ1-6; 7 bases agree with TRBD1. The CDR3 extends over 14 amino acids. The V segment lost 6 bases and the J segment 7 bases; nucleotides outside the gene matches: 6. Germline V gives CDR1 MNHNS, CDR2 SASEGT. The CDR3 protein is CASRKDRANSPLHF. The CDR3 nucleotides are TGTGCCAGCAGGAAAGACAGGGCCAATTCACCCCTCCACTTT.

This sequence joins TRBV19 and TRBJ1-5; unclear D gene. V was clipped by 1 base and J by 0 bases, with 7 bases between them. Germline CDR1 LNHDA, CDR2 SQIVND (reference sequence). This CDR3 has 15 residues. CDR3 residues: CASSIGGGSNQPQHF. In DNA form, the CDR3 reads TGTGCCAGTAGTATAGGGGGTGGTAGCAATCAGCCCCAGCATTTT.

This clonotype was seen a handful of times. The rearrangement links TRBV28 to TRBJ1-2; 10 nucleotides match TRBD1. CDR3 size: 16 residues. Germline-derived CDR1 and CDR2 are MDHEN and SYDVKM. V was pared by 6 bases and J by 4 bases, with 11 bases of the junction left unmatched. CDR3 region: CASSPVRTGGTYGYTF. The CDR3 nucleotides are TGTGCCAGCAGCCCCGTAAGGACAGGGGGGACCTATGGCTACACCTTC.

This chain joins TRBV2 and TRBJ2-5; TRBD1 is a possible D gene (6 bases). Per the germline V gene, CDR1 is SNHLY and CDR2 is FYNNEI. CDR3 size: 14 residues. V shed 3 bases and J shed 4 bases, with 12 bases lying between them. In DNA, the CDR3 is TGTGCCAGCAGTGACAACAGGGACACAGAGACCCAGTACTTC. It specifies CASSDNRDTETQYF.

This chain uses TRBV27 with TRBJ2-2; tentatively, D is TRBD2 (6 bases). Germline V gene data show CDR1 as MNHEY and CDR2 as SMNVEV (reference sequence). The CDR3 runs to 14 residues. Trimming pared 8 bases from V and 4 bases from J, leaving 14 bases between. The chain's CDR3 is CASGRDSITGELFF. The CDR3 region has the DNA TGTGCCAGCGGACGGGACTCAATCACCGGGGAGCTGTTTTTT.

CDR3 in DNA: TGTGCCTGGAGACGGGGGGGAGGTGAAGCTTTCTTT. It codes for CAWRRGGGEAFF. The rearrangement uses TRBV30 and TRBJ1-1, with a possible D match to TRBD1 (5 bases). The CDR3 consists of 12 residues. The germline gives CDR1 GTSNPN, CDR2 SVGIG (reference sequence). The V end was cut by 3 bases, the J end by 7 bases, with 12 bases between.

Points on this clonotype: Relative to the germline gene, one junction end is altered; a read error may explain this. The chain uses TRBV6-5 and TRBJ1-2; 7 bases map to TRBD1. The CDR3 is 16 amino acids. CDR1 and CDR2 (germline): MNHEY, SVGAGI. CDR3 DNA sequence: TGTGCCAGCAGTTACTTGGGCCAGGGGGGTAACTATGGCTACGCCTTC. Its protein is CASSYLGQGGNYGYAF.

In its sample, this clonotype is medium-sized. The genes are TRBV6-2 or TRBV6-3 and TRBJ1-1; 10 nucleotides line up with TRBD1. Per the germline V gene, CDR1 is MNHEY and CDR2 is SVGEGT. The CDR3 extends over 17 amino acids. Trimming at V came to 2 bases and at J to 5 bases, leaving 11 bases not matched to a gene. The chain's CDR3 is CASSYGRDRGLGTEAFF. The CDR3 DNA sequence: TGTGCCAGCAGTTACGGCCGGGACAGGGGTTTGGGGACTGAAGCTTTCTTT.

The chain uses TRBV6-2 or TRBV6-3 and TRBJ1-2; D ambiguous. The CDR3 is made up of 13 amino acids. Per germline, CDR1 MNHEY and CDR2 SVGEGT. With 5 bases removed from V and 14 bases from J, the gap between germline ends came to 21 bases. CDR3 residues: CASSPDGLPMGTF. DNA for the CDR3: TGTGCCAGCAGTCCGGACGGACTACCTATGGGGACCTTC.

The V call is TRBV25-1, the J call TRBJ2-3; no clear D gene. The V gene's germline CDR1 is MGHDK and CDR2 SYGVNS. The CDR3 has 13 residues. V was shortened by 1 base and J by 4 bases, with 6 bases between the two germline ends. CDR3 in amino acids: CASSESGSDTQYF. CDR3 DNA: TGTGCCAGCAGTGAATCCGGCTCAGATACGCAGTATTTT.

The V call is TRBV10-2, the J call TRBJ2-7; 9 nucleotides match TRBD1. The CDR3 totals 17 residues. With 3 bases clipped from V and 5 bases from J, the junction kept 14 bases outside the gene matches. In germline, CDR1 is WSHSY, CDR2 SAAADI. In nucleotides, the CDR3 is TGCGCCAGCAGTGAACATGAGTGGGGACAGGGTATCCACGAGCAGTACTTC. Protein product: CASSEHEWGQGIHEQYF.

This clonotype showed up just once. This rearrangement joins TRBV2 to TRBJ1-1; 8 positions agree with TRBD1. The CDR3 is 15 amino acids. Germline values: CDR1 SNHLY, CDR2 FYNNEI. The V segment lost 7 bases and the J segment 7 bases; nucleotides outside the gene matches: 14. For the CDR3, the DNA is TGTGCCAGCAAATTAGAGGGACAGGTGGGCTTTGAAGCTTTCTTT. This translates into CASKLEGQVGFEAFF.

The rearrangement uses TRBV18 and TRBJ2-2; D remains ambiguous. The CDR3 sequence is 16 residues long. V was shortened by 0 bases and J by 2 bases, with 10 bases between the two germline ends. Germline-derived CDR1 and CDR2 are KGHSH and LQKENI. The CDR3 DNA is TGTGCCAGCTCACCACCGAACCTACTTAACACCGGGGAGCTGTTTTTT. As protein: CASSPPNLLNTGELFF. Full variable domain (rest looked up from reference TRBV18 and TRBJ2-2): NAGVMQNPRHLVRRRGQEARLRCSPMKGHSHVYWYRQLPEEGLKFMVYLQKENIIDESGMPKERFSAEFPKEGPSILRIQQVVRGDSAAYFCASSPPNLLNTGELFFGEGSRLTVL.